The next 8 T cell receptor beta chains were all read from a single sample in a study of blood T cell repertoires in COVID-19. Measured with immunoSEQ multiplex PCR; TCRdb has only the in-frame clones, and not every one. This sample has 150,000 to 200,000 clones; roughly 80% occur once, and the top ten carry roughly 15%. Sequencing input: peripheral blood. All receptors derive from an older woman with COVID-19, enrolled during active disease.

The CDR3 coding sequence is TGTGCCAGCAGCCCTGCGGGGCTCGGCGTCTATGGCTACACCTTC. Encoded protein: CASSPAGLGVYGYTF. The chain uses TRBV9 and TRBJ1-2, with a tentative D call TRBD1 (5 bases). This CDR3 contains 15 residues. Trimming removed 4 bases at V and 4 bases at J, with 17 bases between. Germline loops: CDR1 SGDLS, CDR2 YYNGEE.

The chain combines TRBV27 with TRBJ2-5; TRBD2 is a possible D gene (7 bases). This CDR3 comprises 16 residues. Germline CDR1 reads MNHEY; CDR2 reads SMNVEV (reference sequence). V lost 5 bases and J lost 0, with 16 bases in between. The CDR3 DNA is TGTGCCAGCAGTCCACGGGGGGCCTTTAACCAAGAGACCCAGTACTTC. Protein sequence: CASSPRGAFNQETQYF.

The rearrangement links TRBV28 to TRBJ1-1, with 7 positions matching TRBD1. The CDR3 contains 14 residues. V was clipped by 8 bases and J by 5 bases; unmatched bases: 11. Germline assignment: CDR1 MDHEN and CDR2 SYDVKM. For the CDR3, the DNA is TGTGCCAGCGTCGTCCAGGGGGGCCGGACTGAAGCTTTCTTT. Translating gives CASVVQGGRTEAFF.

This chain links TRBV28 with TRBJ2-7; no firm D call. The ends were cut back, 4 bases at V and 1 base at J, with 8 bases in the middle. The V gene's germline CDR1 is MDHEN and CDR2 SYDVKM. This CDR3 has 13 amino acids. The CDR3 nucleotides are TGTGCCAGCAGTTCTAGACTGTCCTACGAGCAGTACGTC. Amino acid sequence: CASSSRLSYEQYV.

This chain uses TRBV28 with TRBJ1-5; 9 bases are a match to TRBD1. J lost 4 bases, V lost 6 bases, and 10 bases had no gene match. The V gene's germline CDR1 is MDHEN and CDR2 SYDVKM. The CDR3 contains 16 residues. The CDR3 nucleotides read TGTGCCAGCAGAGGACCTGGGACAGGGTGGAATCAGCCCCAGCATTTT. This codes for CASRGPGTGWNQPQHF. The variable domain in full, completed from reference TRBV28 and TRBJ1-5, reads DVKVTQSSRYLVKRTGEKVFLECVQDMDHENMFWYRQDPGLGLRLIYFSYDVKMKEKGDIPEGYSVSREKKERFSLILESASTNQTSMYLCASRGPGTGWNQPQHFGDGTRLSIL.

The gene calls are TRBV5-6 and TRBJ1-2; D might be TRBD1 (5 bases). Germline CDR1 SGHDT, CDR2 YYEEEE. This CDR3 spans 13 amino acids. V gave up 4 bases and J gave up 5 bases, with 12 bases separating them. The CDR3 DNA reads as TGTGCCAGCAGCCAGGGAGGGGTGTATGGCTACACCTTC. Translating gives CASSQGGVYGYTF.

The chain carries TRBV7-2 and TRBJ1-2; no clear D. This CDR3 is built from 14 residues. Trimming took 2 bases from V and 4 from J, leaving 11 bases between them. The germline gives CDR1 SGHTA, CDR2 FQGNSA. CDR3 coding DNA: TGTGCCAGCAGCTTAAGTGTCGGAGGCTATGGCTACACCTTC. The encoded protein is CASSLSVGGYGYTF.

The gene calls are TRBV14 and TRBJ1-1; D is possibly TRBD1 (6 bases). The CDR3 is 16 residues long. Trimming left V 2 bases short and J 1 base short, with 14 bases between. Per the germline V gene, CDR1 is SGHDN and CDR2 is FVKESK. CDR3 nucleotides: TGTGCCAGCAGCCAATGGGGGCTATCCCGGAACACTGAAGCTTTCTTT. Amino acids: CASSQWGLSRNTEAFF.